One and the same sample provided the 2 T cell receptor beta chains below, sequenced in a study of tumor and adjacent non-tumor tissue in lung cancer. The library came from three nested PCR rounds adapted from ARM-PCR protocols. MiXCR, run by TCRdb on the multiplex PCR reads, gives a single entry per CDR3 protein. The sample consists of about 120,000 distinct CDR3 sequences, around three fifths of them appearing once. RNA was extracted from bulk tissue without any cell sorting. The sample was lung tumor tissue. All receptors derive from a man aged 25-45 years with non-small cell lung cancer.

This clonotype was seen just once. The CDR3 does not close with the conserved phenylalanine or tryptophan, likely indicating a read error. The rearrangement links TRBV30 to TRBJ2-5, with D perhaps matching TRBD1 or TRBD2 (5 bases each). This CDR3 has 16 residues. The germline gives CDR1 GTSNPN, CDR2 SVGIG (reference sequence). In DNA form, the CDR3 reads TGTGCCTGGATTAAAGGGACCCCCATCTCCCAAGAGATCCAGTACTTA. Translating it yields CAWIKGTPISQEIQYL.

As regards this clonotype: The junction does not match germline at one end; this may be a read error. The chain joins TRBV11-2 to TRBJ2-7, with 7 bases aligning to TRBD1. The V gene's germline CDR1 is SGHAT and CDR2 FQNNGV. CDR3 length: 13 amino acids. CDR3 nucleotides: TGTGTCAGCAGCCTCAACAGGGGCCACAAGCAGTACTTC. This sequence encodes CVSSLNRGHKQYF.